The 10 T cell receptor beta chains listed next were all sequenced from one sample in a study of shared clonotypes between healthy human individuals. TCRdb's table, derived via immunoSEQ multiplex PCR, lists solely in-frame clones and lacks some. Of roughly 2,000,000 clones in the sample, around 93% were seen once. Cells designated naive CD8 were CD45RO-negative and were positively selected for CCR7, with terminally differentiated effector memory CD45RA+ cells excluded. Sequenced sample: naive CD8+ T cells from PBMCs. The origin of the receptors is a man between 18 and 35 years old in good health. Some clones in this sample may be carry-over from other donors' samples.

J is TRBJ2-1 and V is TRBV30; D gene unclear. V lost 3 bases and J 2 bases, leaving 20 bases between the germline ends. This CDR3 has 17 residues. Looked up from germline, CDR1 is GTSNPN and CDR2 is SVGIG (reference sequence). The DNA for the CDR3 is TGTGCCTGGAGAGACGGACCGGGCCCCATCACCTACAATGAGCAGTTCTTC. The encoded protein is CAWRDGPGPITYNEQFF.

The V gene is TRBV10-3, the J gene TRBJ2-6, with 14 bases identical to TRBD2. The V gene's germline CDR1 is ENHRY and CDR2 SYGVKD. Trimming removed 4 bases from V and 0 bases from J; junction bases left unmatched: 2. The CDR3 runs to 18 residues. CDR3 nucleotide sequence: TGTGCCATCAGTGGGGGACTAGCGGGAGTCTCTGGGGCCAACGTCCTGACTTTC. This sequence encodes CAISGGLAGVSGANVLTF.

The sample holds one count of this clone. The chain joins TRBV25-1 to TRBJ2-7; possibly TRBD2 for D (5 bases). Germline V gene data show CDR1 as MGHDK and CDR2 as SYGVNS. Deletions cut 0 bases from V and 2 bases from J, with 14 bases between. The CDR3 totals 16 residues. The CDR3: CASSEYTPGGAYEQYF. The CDR3 bases are TGTGCCAGCAGTGAATATACCCCCGGAGGCGCCTACGAGCAGTACTTC.

The chain employs TRBV4-2 and TRBJ2-7; D is uncertain. V was shortened by 1 base and J by 5 bases, with 15 bases between the two germline ends. This CDR3 comprises 15 residues. From germline, CDR1 is LGHNA and CDR2 YNFKEQ. The CDR3 region has the DNA TGTGCCAGCAGCCAAGTATCTCGGGCTAGTCACGAGCAGTACTTC. The encoded protein is CASSQVSRASHEQYF.

In its sample, this clone was seen once. The rearrangement links TRBV7-9 to TRBJ1-4, with D possibly matching TRBD1 (6 bases). Per germline, CDR1 SEHNR and CDR2 FQNEAQ (reference sequence). V lost 4 bases to trimming and J lost 7 bases, with 16 bases between them. This CDR3 is 15 amino acids long. The CDR3 bases are TGTGCCAGCAGCTCCGCGGGGGGCTGGGGTGAAAAACTGTTTTTT. This translates into CASSSAGGWGEKLFF.

CDR3: CASSARQEILATDTQYF. CDR3 in DNA: TGTGCCAGCAGCGCCCGACAGGAAATCCTCGCCACAGATACGCAGTATTTT. The V and J genes are TRBV9 and TRBJ2-3; D may be TRBD1 (6 bases). V dropped 3 bases and J dropped 2 bases, with 19 bases sitting between them. The CDR3 has 17 residues. CDR1 is SGDLS, CDR2 YYNGEE, per germline. Full variable domain (rest looked up from reference TRBV9 and TRBJ2-3): DSGVTQTPKHLITATGQRVTLRCSPRSGDLSVYWYQQSLDQGLQFLIQYYNGEERAKGNILERFSAQQFPDLHSELNLSSLELGDSALYFCASSARQEILATDTQYFGPGTRLTVL.

The rearrangement links TRBV10-3 to TRBJ1-2; tentative D call: TRBD1 (6 bases). V lost 0 bases to trimming and J lost 3 bases, with 8 bases between them. This CDR3 region has 14 residues. Per germline, CDR1 ENHRY and CDR2 SYGVKD. CDR3 nucleotides: TGTGCCATCAGTGAGTCACGGGGGCACTATGGCTACACCTTC. Its protein is CAISESRGHYGYTF.

This clone was seen a single time. V is TRBV11-2 and J is TRBJ2-1; 11 bases are shared with TRBD2. Germline CDR1 is SGHAT and CDR2 is FQNNGV. V shed 5 bases, J shed 2 bases, and the junction held 2 bases outside the gene matches. The CDR3 has 15 amino acids. CDR3 loop: CASSTSGGTYNEQFF. The CDR3 bases are TGTGCCAGCAGCACTAGCGGGGGCACCTACAATGAGCAGTTCTTC.

V gene TRBV6-1 combines with J gene TRBJ2-6, with D perhaps matching TRBD1 or TRBD2 (5 bases each). The V end lost 8 bases, the J end lost 2 bases, and 7 bases lay between the germline ends. Germline CDR1 MNHNS, CDR2 SASEGT. The CDR3 is 13 residues long. The CDR3 reads CASRGAGANVLTF. CDR3 nucleotide sequence: TGTGCCAGCCGGGGCGCTGGGGCCAACGTCCTGACTTTC.

The rearrangement links TRBV28 to TRBJ2-7; 8 nucleotides match TRBD2. CDR3 length: 16 amino acids. After removal of 4 bases from V and 7 bases from J, the junction contained 15 bases not matched to a gene. Germline CDR1 and CDR2: MDHEN and SYDVKM. CDR3 sequence reads: CASSSAKQRVAGEQYF. CDR3 bases: TGTGCCAGCAGTTCCGCAAAACAACGGGTAGCGGGAGAGCAGTACTTC. The variable domain in full, completed from reference TRBV28 and TRBJ2-7, reads DVKVTQSSRYLVKRTGEKVFLECVQDMDHENMFWYRQDPGLGLRLIYFSYDVKMKEKGDIPEGYSVSREKKERFSLILESASTNQTSMYLCASSSAKQRVAGEQYFGPGTRLTVT.